Presented here are 22 T cell receptor beta chains from one specimen sequenced in a study of T cells in Graves' hyperthyroidism and ophthalmopathy. Using RNA transcripts as the source, TCR beta CDR3 regions were amplified. The study used the HTBI primer set for a first-round RT-PCR of the TCR CDR3. From the multiplex PCR reads, TCRdb called clonotypes with MiXCR, one entry per CDR3 protein. The sample holds about 380,000 distinct CDR3 sequences, approximately 14% seen once. Specimen: blood. The receptors were sampled from a woman aged 30 to 39 with Graves' ophthalmopathy.

The chain links TRBV5-1 to TRBJ1-4; D may be TRBD1 (5 bases). CDR3 length: 16 residues. The ends were cut back, 3 bases at V and 2 bases at J, with 14 bases in the middle. Germline V gives CDR1 SGHRS, CDR2 YFSETQ. The CDR3 DNA follows: TGCGCCAGCAGCTCGGGGCCCGGGGTTACTAATGAAAAACTGTTTTTT. Encoded protein: CASSSGPGVTNEKLFF.

Ten or more counts support this clonotype. The chain carries TRBV12-3 or TRBV12-4 and TRBJ1-1; D is uncertain. This CDR3 region has 12 residues. V lost 3 bases and J lost 7, with 9 bases in between. The CDR3, as DNA: TGTGCCAGCAGTTTTCTAGGACTTGAAGCTTTCTTT. Translation: CASSFLGLEAFF.

This clonotype was recorded many times. V is TRBV12-3 or TRBV12-4 and J is TRBJ2-2, with 9 bases aligning to TRBD1. The ends lost 0 bases at V and 1 base at J; junction bases unmatched: 0. The CDR3 is 16 residues long. The DNA for the CDR3 is TGTGCCAGCAGTTTAGCGGGACAGGGGAACACCGGGGAGCTGTTTTTT. This gives the protein CASSLAGQGNTGELFF.

There are a few counts of this clonotype. The chain has TRBV14 and TRBJ1-1; TRBD1 matches 8 bases. The CDR3 has 15 amino acids. V lost 4 bases and J lost 5; bases outside the gene matches: 9. CDR1 is SGHDN, CDR2 FVKESK, per germline. As DNA, the CDR3 is TGTGCCAGCAGCCCGACAGGGGTTATGGGGACTGAAGCTTTCTTT. Protein sequence: CASSPTGVMGTEAFF.

This clonotype was counted once. This chain links TRBV11-2 with TRBJ2-7; the match to TRBD2 covers 10 bases. Per germline, CDR1 SGHAT and CDR2 FQNNGV. This CDR3 has 14 residues. V trimming: 6 bases; J trimming: 2 bases; junction bases outside the gene matches: 4. The CDR3 DNA follows: TGTGCCAGCAGACCTAGCGGGGGTACCTACGAGCAGTACTTC. Encoded protein: CASRPSGGTYEQYF.

The V and J genes are TRBV19 and TRBJ1-2; D unclear. Germline V gene data show CDR1 as LNHDA and CDR2 as SQIVND (reference sequence). V lost 4 bases and J lost 2, with 8 bases in between. This CDR3 contains 13 residues. The CDR3 sequence: CASSTTQNYGYTF. The CDR3 nucleotides read TGTGCCAGTAGTACCACCCAGAACTATGGCTACACCTTC.

This clonotype was counted between two and nine times. The V call is TRBV4-1, the J call TRBJ1-2; possibly TRBD1 for D (6 bases). The V and J ends lost 1 base and 1 base respectively, with 13 bases between them. CDR1 is MGHRA and CDR2 is YSYEKL in the germline V gene. This CDR3 has 16 residues. The CDR3 DNA reads TGCGCCAGCAGCCAAGGCCGCAGGGGCCGTAACTATGGCTACACCTTC. As protein: CASSQGRRGRNYGYTF.

The table lists this clonotype with many counts. V gene TRBV11-3 combines with J gene TRBJ2-1; 9 bases map to TRBD2. CDR3 length: 15 residues. The germline V gene has CDR1 SGHNT and CDR2 YENEEA. The trim removed 4 bases at V and 1 base at J, leaving 2 bases unmatched. The CDR3 nucleotides read TGTGCCAGCAGCTCTGGACTAGCGTCCTACAATGAGCAGTTCTTC. It encodes CASSSGLASYNEQFF.

The table lists this clonotype with many counts. This rearrangement joins TRBV11-2 to TRBJ1-4, with TRBD1 matching over 7 bases. V lost 1 base to trimming and J lost 7 bases; unmatched junction nucleotides: 6. This CDR3 has 15 residues. Germline V CDR1 and CDR2: SGHAT, FQNNGV. CDR3 sequence (DNA): TGTGCCAGCAGCTTAGTCGTGGGACAGTCTGAAAAACTGTTTTTT. Protein product: CASSLVVGQSEKLFF.

This clonotype was detected ten times or more. This chain uses TRBV7-2 with TRBJ1-6; 11 nucleotides align to TRBD1. Trimming removed 3 bases from V and 6 bases from J; junction bases left unmatched: 10. The CDR3 has 18 residues. CDR1 SGHTA and CDR2 FQGNSA come from the germline V gene. CDR3 coding DNA: TGTGCCAGCAGCTTCCGGACAGGGGGCTTTCAGGGTAATTCACCCCTCCACTTT. Its translation is CASSFRTGGFQGNSPLHF.

There are a few counts of this clonotype. A junction end diverges from the germline sequence, so it may reflect a read error. V and J are TRBV28 and TRBJ2-2, with 7 bases that match TRBD1. This CDR3 comprises 13 residues. Germline lookup yields CDR1 MDHEN and CDR2 SYDVKM. The CDR3, as DNA: TGTGCCAGCATATCAGGGGGTACCGGGGAGCTGCTTTTT. Translating it yields CASISGGTGELLF.

The sample holds many counts of this clonotype. This chain connects TRBV12-5 to TRBJ1-4; D unresolved. The ends were cut back, 0 bases at V and 3 bases at J, with 8 bases in the middle. The CDR3 runs to 15 residues. CDR1 is LGHNT and CDR2 is FRNRAP in the germline V gene. The chain's CDR3 is CASGLVLVPNEKLFF. The CDR3 DNA reads as TGTGCTAGTGGTTTGGTACTAGTCCCTAATGAAAAACTGTTTTTT.

This clonotype was detected many times. The genes are TRBV6-1 and TRBJ1-5, with TRBD1 as a possible D gene (5 bases). The length of the CDR3 is 15 residues. With 7 bases removed from V and 2 bases from J, the gap between germline ends came to 15 bases. CDR1 and CDR2 from the germline V gene are MNHNS and SASEGT. The CDR3 protein is CASKLEGQGNQPQHF. Here the CDR3 DNA reads TGTGCCAGCAAGTTAGAGGGGCAGGGCAATCAGCCCCAGCATTTT.

As regards this clonotype: This may come from a read error, since a much larger clone is one base off. The chain uses TRBV28 and TRBJ1-5; D is unresolved. Matching the DNA end better, TRBJ2-3 makes the J call doubtful. This CDR3 has 11 amino acids. CDR1 and CDR2 from the germline V gene are MDHEN and SYDVKM. CDR3 sequence: CASAANQPQYF. The DNA of the CDR3 is TGTGCCAGCGCGGCGAATCAGCCCCAGTATTTT.

This clonotype showed up many times. The V call is TRBV29-1, the J call TRBJ1-2; TRBD1 agrees at 10 bases. The CDR3 is 15 amino acids. V gave up 1 base and J gave up 4 bases; unmatched junction bases: 6. Germline CDR1 is SQVTM and CDR2 is ANQGSEA. As DNA, the CDR3 is TGCAGCGTTGAAGGAGGGACAGGGGACCCCTATGGCTACACCTTC. It yields the protein CSVEGGTGDPYGYTF.

This chain links TRBV11-3 with TRBJ2-1; 7 bases are a match to TRBD1. Germline CDR1 is SGHNT and CDR2 is YENEEA. V dropped 1 base and J dropped 5; count of bases not matched to a gene: 5. CDR3 length: 15 amino acids. CDR3 region: CASSLAGTADNEQFF. CDR3 nucleotide sequence: TGTGCCAGCAGCTTAGCCGGGACAGCTGACAATGAGCAGTTCTTC.

This clonotype was counted at least ten times. This chain connects TRBV18 to TRBJ1-1, with TRBD1 matching 9 bases. CDR3 size: 17 residues. Trimming took 5 bases from V and 0 from J; bases not matched to a gene: 10. From germline, CDR1 is KGHSH and CDR2 LQKENI. The CDR3 here is CASSALVGQGVNTEAFF. The CDR3 bases are TGTGCCAGCTCAGCGTTAGTGGGACAGGGAGTGAACACTGAAGCTTTCTTT.

J is TRBJ2-2 and V is TRBV6-1; D possibly uses TRBD1 or TRBD2 (5 bases each). This CDR3 has 15 amino acids. The germline V gene has CDR1 MNHNS and CDR2 SASEGT. V lost 2 bases to trimming and J lost 0 bases, with 7 bases between them. CDR3 bases: TGTGCCAGCAGTGAACAGGGACCGAACACCGGGGAGCTGTTTTTT. The encoded protein is CASSEQGPNTGELFF.

This sequence joins TRBV20-1 and TRBJ1-2; D not certain. In germline, CDR1 is DFQATT, CDR2 SNEGSKA (reference sequence). The CDR3 sequence is 16 residues long. The ends were cut back, 0 bases at V and 4 bases at J, with 18 bases in the middle. The CDR3 DNA reads as TGCAGTGCTAGAGATCCGTTGTACGGCAGGACCTATGGCTACACCTTC. Its protein is CSARDPLYGRTYGYTF.

This clonotype was seen more than once but under ten times. The V gene is TRBV12-5, the J gene TRBJ2-2; 7 bases fit TRBD1. Germline V gene data show CDR1 as LGHNT and CDR2 as FRNRAP. The CDR3 is 20 residues long. J gave up 4 bases and V 1 base, and 18 bases lay outside the gene matches. CDR3 bases: TGTGCTAGTGGTTTGGATAAAACTGTCACCGGGACAGCTCCCACCGGGGAGCTGTTTTTT. Encoded protein: CASGLDKTVTGTAPTGELFF.

This clonotype was observed many times. The V and J genes are TRBV11-2 and TRBJ2-5; TRBD2 might be the D (7 bases). Trimming shortened V by 1 base and J by 3 bases, and 15 bases separated the two germline ends. CDR1 is SGHAT and CDR2 is FQNNGV in the germline V gene. The CDR3 runs 16 residues. The CDR3 DNA reads TGTGCCAGCAGCTTAGTCGGCGGGGGCCTTAAAGAGACCCAGTACTTC. Translating it yields CASSLVGGGLKETQYF. Drawing the rest from reference TRBV11-2 and TRBJ2-5, the complete variable domain is EAGVAQSPRYKIIEKRQSVAFWCNPISGHATLYWYQQILGQGPKLLIQFQNNGVVDDSQLPKDRFSAERLKGVDSTLKIQPAKLEDSAVYLCASSLVGGGLKETQYFGPGTRLLVL.

This clonotype has more than one count but fewer than ten. The rearrangement uses TRBV4-2 and TRBJ2-2; D possibly matches TRBD1 or TRBD2 (5 bases each). The CDR3 sequence is 16 residues long. The V end lost 3 bases, the J end lost 0 bases, and 11 bases lay between the germline ends. In germline, CDR1 is LGHNA, CDR2 YNFKEQ. The CDR3 DNA follows: TGTGCCAGCAGCCAGGGGGACGACCCGAACACCGGGGAGCTGTTTTTT. It is translated as CASSQGDDPNTGELFF.